This T cell receptor beta chain was found in a study of CD8 T cells in Susac syndrome. Study summary: Among the Susac syndrome patients sequenced, over 5 had active disease and about eight were in remission. Patients with Susac syndrome, at blood draw, were therapy-naive, on corticosteroids, or on intravenous immunoglobulin alone. Study results and limitations: The total CD8+ repertoires yielded 15 to 20 Susac-specific public clones and the CD8+ TEMRA repertoires yielded about 5.

cDNA came from about 0.5 to 1 ug RNA primed by random hexamers. An immunoSEQ multiplex PCR generated amplified TCR beta CDR3 products spanning 54 Vbeta and 13 Jbeta. TCRdb re-analysed the immunoSEQ multiplex PCR reads in MiXCR, keeping a single row per CDR3 protein. This table has tens of thousands of distinct CDR3 sequences, approximately 96% appearing once. The CDR3 extends over 15 amino acids. CDR1 SGHAT and CDR2 FQNNGV come from the germline V gene. V dropped 5 bases and J dropped 8 bases, with 21 bases sitting between them. On this clonotype itself: Its antigen is unknown.

This clonotype was sampled from a human donor with Susac syndrome. The V call is TRBV11-2, the J call TRBJ1-2; tentatively, D is TRBD1 (6 bases). Sequenced input: CD8+ T cells from PBMCs. CDR3 nucleotide sequence: TGTGCCAGCAGCAGAAACTACAGGGAAACTGGCGGCTACACCTTC. It is translated as CASSRNYRETGGYTF.